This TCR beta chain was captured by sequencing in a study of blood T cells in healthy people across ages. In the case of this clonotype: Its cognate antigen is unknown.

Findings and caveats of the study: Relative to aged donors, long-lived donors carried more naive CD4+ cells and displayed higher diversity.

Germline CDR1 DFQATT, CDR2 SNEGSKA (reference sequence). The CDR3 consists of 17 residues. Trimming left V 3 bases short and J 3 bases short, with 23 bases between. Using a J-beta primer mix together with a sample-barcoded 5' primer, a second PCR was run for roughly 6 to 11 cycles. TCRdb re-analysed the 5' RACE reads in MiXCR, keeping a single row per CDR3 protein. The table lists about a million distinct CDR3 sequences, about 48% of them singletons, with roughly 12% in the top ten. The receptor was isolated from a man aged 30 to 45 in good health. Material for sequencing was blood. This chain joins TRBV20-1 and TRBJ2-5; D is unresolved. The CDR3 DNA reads TGCAGTGCTAGTTCCCACTCCAACCGGCCAAGAAAAGAGACCCAGTACTTC. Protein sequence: CSASSHSNRPRKETQYF.